Listed below are T cell receptor beta chains from one sample, sequenced in a study of PD-1 blockade in classical Hodgkin lymphoma. Here immunoSEQ multiplex PCR was the method, and the copy in TCRdb shows in-frame clones only, minus some. The repertoire holds about 40,000 clones, with about 70% as singletons. Source: peripheral blood mononuclear cells (PBMCs), taken before the second cycle of nivolumab. Source of these receptors: a human donor with classical Hodgkin lymphoma. Each CDR3 is given with its conserved first and last residue. The order of the fields is clone size, J gene, D gene, V gene, CDR3 protein, CDR3 DNA. D genes are given only for firm matches. Part of the rows lack a size; the others show once, few, many or a class for expanded clones.

clone_size: NA
j_call: TRBJ2-7
d_call: TRBD2
v_call: TRBV2
cdr3_aa: CASRLAGPGGSYEQYF
cdr3_nt: TGTGCCAGCAGACTAGCGGGCCCGGGGGGCTCCTACGAGCAGTACTTC

clone_size: few
j_call: TRBJ2-5
d_call: TRBD2
v_call: TRBV7-3
cdr3_aa: CASSLMGLGYEETQYF
cdr3_nt: TGTGCCAGCAGCTTAATGGGACTAGGATACGAAGAGACCCAGTACTTC

clone_size: NA
j_call: TRBJ2-1
d_call: NA
v_call: TRBV5-1
cdr3_aa: CASSTSGTEQFF
cdr3_nt: TGCGCCAGCAGCACCTCCGGGACCGAGCAGTTCTTC

clone_size: NA
j_call: TRBJ1-2
d_call: TRBD1
v_call: TRBV29-1
cdr3_aa: CSVDLGQGIRPGGYTF
cdr3_nt: TGCAGCGTTGACCTAGGACAGGGAATACGCCCGGGTGGCTACACCTTC

clone_size: NA
j_call: TRBJ1-6
d_call: NA
v_call: TRBV5-4
cdr3_aa: CASSLGRGYNSPLHF
cdr3_nt: TGTGCCAGCAGCTTAGGTAGAGGCTATAATTCACCCCTCCACTTT

clone_size: NA
j_call: TRBJ2-3
d_call: NA
v_call: TRBV2
cdr3_aa: CASRRDSITRGDTQYF
cdr3_nt: TGTGCCAGCCGACGAGACTCCATCACACGGGGAGATACGCAGTATTTT

clone_size: NA
j_call: TRBJ2-1
d_call: TRBD2
v_call: TRBV9
cdr3_aa: CASSVGPTSGSLQFF
cdr3_nt: TGTGCCAGCAGCGTTGGCCCGACTAGCGGGAGCCTACAGTTCTTC

clone_size: NA
j_call: TRBJ1-2
d_call: TRBD1
v_call: TRBV4-2
cdr3_aa: CASSQAQGVGGYTF
cdr3_nt: TGTGCCAGCAGCCAAGCCCAGGGGGTAGGAGGCTACACCTTC

clone_size: NA
j_call: TRBJ1-1
d_call: NA
v_call: TRBV6-5
cdr3_aa: CASTGQYRGTEAFF
cdr3_nt: TGTGCCAGCACCGGACAATACCGGGGCACTGAAGCTTTCTTT

clone_size: few
j_call: TRBJ1-5
d_call: TRBD1
v_call: TRBV6-6
cdr3_aa: CASSRGQLFQPQHF
cdr3_nt: TGTGCCAGCAGCAGGGGACAGCTCTTTCAGCCCCAGCATTTT

clone_size: medium-sized
j_call: TRBJ1-3
d_call: NA
v_call: TRBV19
cdr3_aa: CASSFSGSGNTIYF
cdr3_nt: TGTGCCAGTAGTTTTTCGGGCTCTGGAAACACCATATATTTT

clone_size: medium-sized
j_call: TRBJ1-4
d_call: NA
v_call: TRBV5-6
cdr3_aa: CAAGAGGDEKLFF
cdr3_nt: TGTGCCGCTGGCGCTGGGGGCGATGAAAAACTGTTTTTT

clone_size: NA
j_call: TRBJ2-2
d_call: TRBD2
v_call: TRBV2
cdr3_aa: CASSAAGGTPGELFF
cdr3_nt: TGTGCCAGCAGTGCAGCGGGGGGAACGCCCGGGGAGCTGTTTTTT

clone_size: NA
j_call: TRBJ1-2
d_call: NA
v_call: TRBV28
cdr3_aa: CASSWRDGLGYTF
cdr3_nt: TGTGCCAGCAGTTGGAGGGACGGGCTTGGCTACACCTTC

clone_size: NA
j_call: TRBJ1-2
d_call: NA
v_call: TRBV7-7
cdr3_aa: CASSLGGGAYGYTF
cdr3_nt: TGTGCCAGCAGCCTCGGCGGGGGAGCCTATGGCTACACCTTC

clone_size: NA
j_call: TRBJ2-1
d_call: NA
v_call: TRBV2
cdr3_aa: CASRGQLISWEQFF
cdr3_nt: TGTGCCAGCCGGGGCCAGTTGATTTCCTGGGAGCAGTTCTTC